This TCR beta chain was recovered during a study of blood T cell repertoires in COVID-19. The CDR3 length is 18 residues. Data came from immunoSEQ multiplex PCR; TCRdb stores just in-frame clones and leaves some out. The table shows some 160,000 clones, with almost 80% occurring only once. This clone has a single count. The specimen was peripheral blood. This chain links TRBV21-1 with TRBJ2-4; the table names TRBD2, a call not compared with the DNA. TRBV21-1 is tagged as a pseudogene. This TCR derives from a man in his fifties with active or convalescent COVID-19. CDR3 nucleotides: TGTGCCAGACGGCCTAGCGGGTTACCTCGGGGGGCCAAAAACATTCAGTACTTC. Amino acid sequence: CARRPSGLPRGAKNIQYF.